The sequence of this TCR beta chain was determined in a study of CD8 T cells in ankylosing spondylitis. Comment on this clonotype: Its antigen is not known.

Overall study findings and caveats: What appeared characteristic of ankylosing spondylitis blood was a TCR beta motif of about eight highly homologous variants. In reactive arthritis synovial fluid and blood, some motif variants had been reported before.

TCRdb re-analysed the 5' RACE reads in MiXCR, keeping a single row per CDR3 protein. The sample lists 250,000 or so distinct CDR3 sequences; 20% to 30% were seen once. Trimming removed 6 bases from V and 8 bases from J; junction bases left unmatched: 7. The CDR3 has 13 amino acids. CDR1 and CDR2 from the germline V gene are DFQATT and SNEGSKA (reference sequence). This clonotype was obtained from a male donor with ankylosing spondylitis or in good health (not recorded which). Input material: blood, either unsorted or a sorted T cell fraction (not recorded which). This chain connects TRBV20-1 to TRBJ1-4; 9 bases map to TRBD1. DNA for the CDR3: TGCAGTGCACCAGACAGGGGGAGCGAAAAACTGTTTTTT. Translation gives CSAPDRGSEKLFF.